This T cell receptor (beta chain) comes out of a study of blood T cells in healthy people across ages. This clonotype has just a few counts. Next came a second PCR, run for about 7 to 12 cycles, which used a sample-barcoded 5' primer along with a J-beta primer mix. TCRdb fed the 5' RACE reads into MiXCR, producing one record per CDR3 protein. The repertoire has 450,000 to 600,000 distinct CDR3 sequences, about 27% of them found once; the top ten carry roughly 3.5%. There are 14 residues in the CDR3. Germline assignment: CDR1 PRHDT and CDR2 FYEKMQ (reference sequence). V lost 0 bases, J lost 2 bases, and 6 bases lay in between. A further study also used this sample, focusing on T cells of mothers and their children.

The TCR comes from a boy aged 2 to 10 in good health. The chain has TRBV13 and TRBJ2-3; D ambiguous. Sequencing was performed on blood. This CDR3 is CASSLGFNTDTQYF. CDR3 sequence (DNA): TGTGCCAGCAGCTTAGGATTCAACACAGATACGCAGTATTTT.